These 22 T cell receptor beta chains originate from one sample sequenced in a study of blood T cell repertoires in COVID-19. Sequencing used immunoSEQ multiplex PCR; TCRdb keeps in-frame clones, though not all of them. Seen here are approximately 250,000 clones, 70% to 90% observed once, and the top ten hold around 5.5%. The specimen sequenced was peripheral blood. These receptors all come from a man aged 50 to 60 with COVID-19, enrolled during active disease.

The rearrangement joins TRBV3-1 (or the pseudogene TRBV3-2) to TRBJ2-7, with D possibly being TRBD1 (5 bases). The CDR3 consists of 17 residues. Per the germline V gene, CDR1 is LGHDT and CDR2 is YNNKEL (reference sequence). Between the trimmed V and J ends, which lost 0 bases and 0 bases, there was a span of 15 bases. The CDR3: CASSQDRATASSYEQYF. The CDR3 DNA reads as TGTGCCAGCAGCCAAGATAGGGCGACAGCGAGCTCCTACGAGCAGTACTTC.

This clone showed up just once. The J gene is TRBJ1-2, the V gene TRBV5-1; 9 nucleotides align to TRBD1. The V gene's germline CDR1 is SGHRS and CDR2 YFSETQ. V shed 4 bases, J shed 4 bases, and the junction held 11 bases outside the gene matches. The CDR3 has 16 amino acids. CDR3 DNA: TGCGCCAGCAGCCAAAGTCCCGGGACAGGGCGCTATGGCTACACCTTC. Amino acids: CASSQSPGTGRYGYTF.

In nucleotides, the CDR3 is TGTGCCACCAGCAGAGGGTTGACAGGAGCTTACGAGCAGTACTTC. It is translated as CATSRGLTGAYEQYF. The chain is built from TRBV15 and TRBJ2-7; tentative D call: TRBD1 (6 bases). This CDR3 is built from 15 residues. The germline CDR1 and CDR2 sequences are LNHNV and YYDKDF (reference sequence). Trimming cost V 1 base and J 4 bases, with 14 bases left between them.

This clone was seen once. The chain couples TRBV15 to TRBJ2-7, with D perhaps matching TRBD2 (6 bases). This CDR3 region has 15 residues. CDR1 is LNHNV, CDR2 YYDKDF, per germline (reference sequence). V lost 1 base to trimming and J lost 1 base, with 11 bases between them. In DNA, the CDR3 is TGTGCCACCAGCAGAGTCGGGGGTGAGTCCTACGAGCAGTACTTC. This encodes CATSRVGGESYEQYF.

V gene TRBV27 combines with J gene TRBJ2-5, with D possibly TRBD1 on 6 matching bases. V was trimmed by 5 bases and J by 1 base, leaving 14 bases between them. This CDR3 comprises 15 residues. The V gene's germline CDR1 is MNHEY and CDR2 SMNVEV (reference sequence). The CDR3 loop reads CASSDTGGIQETQYF. The CDR3 region has the DNA TGTGCCAGCAGTGACACTGGGGGCATCCAAGAGACCCAGTACTTC.

J is TRBJ1-6 and V is TRBV11-1; the D gene is possibly TRBD1 (5 bases). The germline V and J ends were trimmed by 1 base and 10 bases, with 8 bases remaining between them. The CDR3 length is 13 residues. CDR1 is SGHAT, CDR2 FQDESV, per germline (reference sequence). The CDR3 DNA reads as TGTGCCAGCAGCTTAGATACAGGCTCACCCCTCCACTTT. Protein: CASSLDTGSPLHF.

The chain's CDR3 is CASSQDNNQPQHF. DNA for the CDR3: TGTGCCAGCAGCCAAGATAACAATCAGCCCCAGCATTTT. The J gene is TRBJ1-5, the V gene TRBV4-2; no firm D call. Trimming pared 0 bases from V and 3 bases from J, leaving 3 bases between. The CDR3 is made up of 13 amino acids. Germline-derived CDR1 and CDR2 are LGHNA and YNFKEQ.

This sequence joins TRBV5-4 and TRBJ1-1; 7 positions match TRBD1. The CDR3 covers 15 residues. Trimming removed 4 bases from V and 5 bases from J; junction bases left unmatched: 11. Looked up from germline, CDR1 is SGHNT and CDR2 is YYREEE (reference sequence). CDR3 in amino acids: CASSPGGQGVTEAFF. DNA for the CDR3: TGTGCCAGCAGCCCTGGGGGGCAGGGGGTAACTGAAGCTTTCTTT. The full variable domain, with the rest looked up from reference TRBV5-4 and TRBJ1-1, is ETGVTQSPTHLIKTRGQQVTLRCSSQSGHNTVSWYQQALGQGPQFIFQYYREEENGRGNFPPRFSGLQFPNYSSELNVNALELDDSALYLCASSPGGQGVTEAFFGQGTRLTVV.

The chain uses TRBV6-6 and TRBJ1-2; 11 nucleotides match TRBD1. J lost 7 bases, V lost 9 bases, and 10 bases had no gene match. The CDR3 totals 14 residues. Looked up from germline, CDR1 is MNHNY and CDR2 is SVGAGI (reference sequence). CDR3 sequence reads: CASPGQGALCGYTF. CDR3 DNA sequence: TGTGCCAGTCCAGGACAGGGGGCGCTCTGTGGCTACACCTTC.

The genes are TRBV10-3 and TRBJ1-2; D is possibly TRBD1 (5 bases). This CDR3 spans 16 amino acids. V shed 2 bases and J shed 3 bases, with 16 bases lying between them. Germline V gene lookup returns CDR1 ENHRY and CDR2 SYGVKD. The CDR3 DNA reads TGTGCCATCAGTGAGCCTCTCGGGGCGGGATACTATGGCTACACCTTC. It translates to CAISEPLGAGYYGYTF.

The CDR3 nucleotides are TGTGCCTGGAGTACAGGGGATCAGCCCCAGCATTTT. Translating gives CAWSTGDQPQHF. This chain links TRBV30 with TRBJ1-5; 7 bases fit TRBD1. Germline assignment: CDR1 GTSNPN and CDR2 SVGIG (reference sequence). V lost 2 bases to trimming and J lost 5 bases; unmatched junction nucleotides: 0. This CDR3 is 12 amino acids long.

This sequence joins TRBV3-1 (or the pseudogene TRBV3-2) and TRBJ1-1; D might be TRBD1 (5 bases). The germline V gene has CDR1 LGHDT and CDR2 YNNKEL (reference sequence). This CDR3 comprises 15 residues. With 6 bases removed from V and 2 bases from J, the gap between germline ends came to 16 bases. CDR3 sequence: CASRKAQGLNTEAFF. The CDR3 bases are TGTGCCAGCAGGAAAGCCCAGGGTCTTAACACTGAAGCTTTCTTT.

The chain recombines TRBV6-2 or TRBV6-3 with TRBJ2-7; 8 bases are a match to TRBD2. The germline gives CDR1 MNHEY, CDR2 SVGEGT. The CDR3 is made up of 15 amino acids. The trim removed 2 bases at V and 3 bases at J, leaving 6 bases unmatched. The CDR3 nucleotides are TGTGCCAGCAGTTACGGCCTAGCGGGTGTCTACGAGCAGTACTTC. Translated: CASSYGLAGVYEQYF.

V gene TRBV18 combines with J gene TRBJ1-1; a weak D match, TRBD1 (5 bases). The CDR3 contains 13 residues. Germline CDR1 and CDR2: KGHSH and LQKENI. V lost 1 base, J lost 8 bases, and 11 bases lay in between. This CDR3 reads CASSPLNPGEAFF. The CDR3 coding sequence is TGTGCCAGCTCACCACTCAATCCAGGGGAAGCTTTCTTT. Full variable domain (remainder filled in from reference TRBV18 and TRBJ1-1): NAGVMQNPRHLVRRRGQEARLRCSPMKGHSHVYWYRQLPEEGLKFMVYLQKENIIDESGMPKERFSAEFPKEGPSILRIQQVVRGDSAAYFCASSPLNPGEAFFGQGTRLTVV.

This chain connects TRBV3-1 (or the pseudogene TRBV3-2) to TRBJ2-6; D is unresolved. Germline V gene sequence: CDR1 LGHDT, CDR2 YNNKEL (reference sequence). This CDR3 is 14 amino acids long. V dropped 4 bases and J dropped 4 bases, with 8 bases sitting between them. Written as DNA, the CDR3 is TGTGCCAGCAGCCGTACAGTCGGGGCCAACGTCCTGACTTTC. It codes for CASSRTVGANVLTF.

The table lists this clone with a few counts. The chain has TRBV30 and TRBJ1-1; D might be TRBD1 (6 bases). Germline CDR1 is GTSNPN and CDR2 is SVGIG (reference sequence). V was clipped by 2 bases and J by 0 bases, with 13 bases between them. CDR3 size: 15 residues. As DNA, the CDR3 is TGTGCCTGGAGTTACCCGGGACATGTGAACACTGAAGCTTTCTTT. Translation: CAWSYPGHVNTEAFF.

This clone appeared a single time. The chain uses TRBV20-1 and TRBJ1-3; D not certain. The CDR3 is 11 residues long. Germline CDR1 DFQATT, CDR2 SNEGSKA (reference sequence). Trimming shortened V by 5 bases and J by 2 bases, and 4 bases separated the two germline ends. The CDR3 region has the DNA TGCAGTGCTTTTACTGGAAACACCATATATTTT. Amino acid sequence: CSAFTGNTIYF.

A few counts support this clone. This chain connects TRBV7-9 to TRBJ1-5; 10 bases align to TRBD1. Trimming at V came to 3 bases and at J to 9 bases, leaving 8 bases not matched to a gene. This CDR3 has 15 amino acids. The germline V gene has CDR1 SEHNR and CDR2 FQNEAQ (reference sequence). The CDR3 bases are TGTGCCAGCAGCTTCGGGACAGGGGACCGGGGGCCCCAGCATTTT. Its protein is CASSFGTGDRGPQHF.

The chain has TRBV7-2 and TRBJ1-5; D ambiguous. Germline V gene data show CDR1 as SGHTA and CDR2 as FQGNSA. Trimming shortened V by 5 bases and J by 0 bases, and 11 bases separated the two germline ends. The CDR3 extends over 15 amino acids. The CDR3 DNA reads as TGTGCCAGCAGCGTCGATAGAGTTAGCAATCAGCCCCAGCATTTT. This gives the protein CASSVDRVSNQPQHF.

The chain links TRBV6-5 to TRBJ1-1; no definite D call. Germline values: CDR1 MNHEY, CDR2 SVGAGI. V gave up 6 bases and J gave up 0 bases, with 8 bases separating them. The CDR3 runs to 13 residues. CDR3 coding DNA: TGTGCCAGCAGAGCCCCCTTGAACACTGAAGCTTTCTTT. It translates to CASRAPLNTEAFF.

V gene TRBV5-1 combines with J gene TRBJ2-1, with 7 nucleotides matching TRBD2. Trimming took 0 bases from V and 0 from J; bases not matched to a gene: 3. The CDR3 is 16 amino acids. Germline CDR1 reads SGHRS; CDR2 reads YFSETQ. Here the CDR3 reads CASSLDGGSSYNEQFF. CDR3 nucleotide sequence: TGCGCCAGCAGCTTGGACGGGGGGAGCTCCTACAATGAGCAGTTCTTC.

The genes are TRBV9 and TRBJ2-1; D ambiguous. Germline loops: CDR1 SGDLS, CDR2 YYNGEE. This CDR3 comprises 14 residues. V was cut by 0 bases and J by 5 bases, with 9 bases left in between. The CDR3 DNA is TGTGCCAGCAGCGTAGCCTGGCTCGACAATGAGCAGTTCTTC. This sequence encodes CASSVAWLDNEQFF.